This T cell receptor (beta chain) is from a study of preoperative IRX-2 immunotherapy in early breast cancer. The treatment denotes: preoperative locoregional IRX-2 cytokine immunotherapy. Patients received preoperative, locoregional IRX-2 cytokine immunotherapy in a phase Ib study. Method: immunoSEQ multiplex PCR; TCRdb's copy keeps in-frame clones and lacks some. The table shows about 67,000 clones, with roughly 94% occurring only once. V was pared by 4 bases and J by 4 bases, with 3 bases of the junction left unmatched. The length of the CDR3 is 14 residues. The germline V gene has CDR1 SGHNT and CDR2 YYREEE (reference sequence).

The chain links TRBV5-4 to TRBJ2-2; TRBD2 matches 8 bases. The clonotype comes from a human donor with breast cancer. Sampling was done from a patient treated with IRX-2 immunotherapy. DNA of the CDR3: TGTGCCAGCAGCGCCGGACTAGCCACCGGGGAGCTGTTTTTT. Its translation: CASSAGLATGELFF.